This TCR beta chain was captured in a study of T cell responses to AZD1222 COVID-19 vaccine. The overall study: Analyses pooled second doses at about 4 or about 12 weeks.

Study results and limitations: Donors in the cohort were predominantly white British and more often female, and clonal diversity was possibly underestimated.

Trimming stripped 0 bases from V and 5 bases from J, with 14 bases between. The V gene's germline CDR1 is LGHNA and CDR2 YSLEER. The CDR3 runs to 16 residues. The protocol was immunoSEQ multiplex PCR, while the TCRdb copy is restricted to in-frame clones and leaves out a portion. The sample records approximately 130,000 clones, 80% to 90% being singletons. To note about this clone: No antigen is known for it.

This specimen consisted of peripheral blood, obtained on day 0 of AZD1222 vaccination. This clonotype originated in an adult in good health. The V call is TRBV4-3, the J call TRBJ2-1, with no clear D. The CDR3 coding sequence is TGCGCCAGCAGCCAAGATGGGATATTGGGTCACAATGAGCAGTTCTTC. Encoded protein: CASSQDGILGHNEQFF.